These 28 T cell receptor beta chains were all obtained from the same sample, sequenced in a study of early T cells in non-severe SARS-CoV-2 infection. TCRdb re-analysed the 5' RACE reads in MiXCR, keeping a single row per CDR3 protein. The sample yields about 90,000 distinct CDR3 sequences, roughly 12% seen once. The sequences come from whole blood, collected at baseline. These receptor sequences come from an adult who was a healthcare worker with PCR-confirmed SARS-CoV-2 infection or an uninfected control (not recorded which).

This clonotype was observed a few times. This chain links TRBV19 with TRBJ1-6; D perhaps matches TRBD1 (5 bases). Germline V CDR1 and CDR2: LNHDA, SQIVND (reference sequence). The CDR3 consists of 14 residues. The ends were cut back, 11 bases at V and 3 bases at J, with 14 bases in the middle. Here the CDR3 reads CAPRRGCYNSPLHF. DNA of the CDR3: TGTGCCCCCCGGCGGGGCTGCTATAATTCACCCCTCCACTTT.

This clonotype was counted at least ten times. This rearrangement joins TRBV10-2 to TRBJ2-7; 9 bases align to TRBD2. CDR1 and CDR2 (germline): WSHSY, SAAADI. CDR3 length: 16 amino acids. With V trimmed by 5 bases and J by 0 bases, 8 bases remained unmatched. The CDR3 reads CASSFLAGMSSYEQYF. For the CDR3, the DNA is TGCGCCAGCAGTTTTCTAGCGGGGATGAGCTCCTACGAGCAGTACTTC.

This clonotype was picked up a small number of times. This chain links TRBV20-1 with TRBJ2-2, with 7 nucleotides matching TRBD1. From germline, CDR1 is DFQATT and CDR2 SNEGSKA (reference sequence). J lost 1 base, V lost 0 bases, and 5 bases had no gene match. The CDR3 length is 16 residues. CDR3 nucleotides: TGCAGTGCTAGAGATAGGGACAGCCTGAACACCGGGGAGCTGTTTTTT. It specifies CSARDRDSLNTGELFF.

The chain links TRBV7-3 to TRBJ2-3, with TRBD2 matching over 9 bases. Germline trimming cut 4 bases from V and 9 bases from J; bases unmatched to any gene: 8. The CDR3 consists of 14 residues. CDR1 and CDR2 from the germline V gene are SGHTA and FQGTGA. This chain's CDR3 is CASSSLAGERTQYF. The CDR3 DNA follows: TGTGCCAGCAGCTCGTTAGCGGGAGAAAGGACGCAGTATTTT.

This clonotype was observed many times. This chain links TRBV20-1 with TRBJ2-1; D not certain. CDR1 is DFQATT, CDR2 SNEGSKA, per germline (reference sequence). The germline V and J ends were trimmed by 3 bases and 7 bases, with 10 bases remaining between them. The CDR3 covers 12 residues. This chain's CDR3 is CSASIAGNEQFF. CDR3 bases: TGCAGTGCTAGCATAGCTGGGAATGAGCAGTTCTTC.

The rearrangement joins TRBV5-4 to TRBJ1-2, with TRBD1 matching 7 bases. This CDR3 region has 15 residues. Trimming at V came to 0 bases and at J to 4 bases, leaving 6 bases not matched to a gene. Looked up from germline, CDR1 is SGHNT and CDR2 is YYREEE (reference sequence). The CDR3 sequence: CASSLGTGSIYGYTF. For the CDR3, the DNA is TGTGCCAGCAGCTTGGGGACAGGAAGTATCTATGGCTACACCTTC.

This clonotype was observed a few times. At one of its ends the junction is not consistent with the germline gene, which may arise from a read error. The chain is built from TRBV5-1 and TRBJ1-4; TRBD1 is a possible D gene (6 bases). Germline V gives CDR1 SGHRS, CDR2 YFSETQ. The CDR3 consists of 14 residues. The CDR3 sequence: CTSSPGGTGEKLFF. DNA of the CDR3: TGCACCAGCAGCCCCGGGGGCACTGGGGAAAAACTGTTTTTT.

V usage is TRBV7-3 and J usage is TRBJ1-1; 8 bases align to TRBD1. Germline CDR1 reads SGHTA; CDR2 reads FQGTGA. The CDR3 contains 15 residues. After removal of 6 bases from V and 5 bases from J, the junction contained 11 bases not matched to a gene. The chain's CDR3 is CASSLPGGSGTEAFF. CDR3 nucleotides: TGTGCCAGCAGTCTACCAGGGGGCTCGGGGACTGAAGCTTTCTTT.

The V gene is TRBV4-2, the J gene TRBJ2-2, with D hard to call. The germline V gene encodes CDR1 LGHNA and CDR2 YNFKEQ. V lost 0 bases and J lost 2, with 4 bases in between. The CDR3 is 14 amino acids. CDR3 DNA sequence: TGTGCCAGCAGCCAAGAGGAAAACACCGGGGAGCTGTTTTTT. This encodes CASSQEENTGELFF.

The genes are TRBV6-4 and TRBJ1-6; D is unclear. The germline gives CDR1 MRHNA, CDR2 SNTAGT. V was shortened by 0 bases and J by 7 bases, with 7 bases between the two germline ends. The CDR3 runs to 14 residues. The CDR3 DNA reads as TGTGCCAGCAGTGACTCCAGAGCCAATTCACCCCTCCACTTT. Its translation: CASSDSRANSPLHF.

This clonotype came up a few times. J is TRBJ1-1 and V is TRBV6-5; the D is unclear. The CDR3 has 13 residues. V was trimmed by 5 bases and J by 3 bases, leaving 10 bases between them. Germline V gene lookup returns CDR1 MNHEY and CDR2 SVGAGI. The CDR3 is CASSLGFYTEAFF. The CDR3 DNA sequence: TGTGCCAGCAGTCTCGGATTTTACACTGAAGCTTTCTTT.

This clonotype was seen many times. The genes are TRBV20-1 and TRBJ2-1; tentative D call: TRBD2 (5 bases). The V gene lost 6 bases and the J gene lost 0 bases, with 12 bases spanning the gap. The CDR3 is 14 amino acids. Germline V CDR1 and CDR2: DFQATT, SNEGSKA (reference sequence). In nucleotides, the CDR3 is TGCAGTGCCGAGGGCGGGTCCTCCTACAATGAGCAGTTCTTC. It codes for CSAEGGSSYNEQFF.

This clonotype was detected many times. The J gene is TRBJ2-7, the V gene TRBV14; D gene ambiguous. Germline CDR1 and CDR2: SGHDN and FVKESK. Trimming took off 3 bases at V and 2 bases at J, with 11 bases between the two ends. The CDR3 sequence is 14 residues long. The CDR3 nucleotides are TGTGCCAGCAGCCAGTATCCGACAACCTACGAGCAGTACTTC. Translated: CASSQYPTTYEQYF.

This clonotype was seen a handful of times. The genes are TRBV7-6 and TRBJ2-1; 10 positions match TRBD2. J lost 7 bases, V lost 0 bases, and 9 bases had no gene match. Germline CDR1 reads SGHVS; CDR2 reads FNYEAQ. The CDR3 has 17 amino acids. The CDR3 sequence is CASSLAQLAGAFNEQFF. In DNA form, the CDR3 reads TGTGCCAGCAGCTTAGCCCAGCTAGCGGGGGCTTTTAATGAGCAGTTCTTC.

For the CDR3, the DNA is TGTGCCAGCAGTGGGGGGGCAGGCCGGGAGCTGTTTTTT. Residues: CASSGGAGRELFF. The chain carries TRBV28 and TRBJ2-2, with D possibly matching TRBD2 (7 bases). CDR3 length equals 13 residues. Germline CDR1 is MDHEN and CDR2 is SYDVKM. The V and J ends lost 5 bases and 9 bases respectively, with 13 bases between them.

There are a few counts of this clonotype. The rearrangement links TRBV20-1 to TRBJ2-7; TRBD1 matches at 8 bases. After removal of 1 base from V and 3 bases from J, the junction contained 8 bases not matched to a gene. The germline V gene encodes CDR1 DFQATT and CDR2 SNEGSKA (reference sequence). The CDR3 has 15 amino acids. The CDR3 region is CSARARGTGYYEQYF. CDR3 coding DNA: TGCAGTGCTAGAGCCCGAGGGACAGGCTACTACGAGCAGTACTTC.

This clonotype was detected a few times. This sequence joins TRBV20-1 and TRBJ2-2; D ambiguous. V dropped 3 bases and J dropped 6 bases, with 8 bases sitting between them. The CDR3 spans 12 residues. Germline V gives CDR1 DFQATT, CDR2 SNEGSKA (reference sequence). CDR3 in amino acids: CSASTVPGELFF. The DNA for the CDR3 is TGCAGTGCTAGCACAGTCCCCGGGGAGCTGTTTTTT.

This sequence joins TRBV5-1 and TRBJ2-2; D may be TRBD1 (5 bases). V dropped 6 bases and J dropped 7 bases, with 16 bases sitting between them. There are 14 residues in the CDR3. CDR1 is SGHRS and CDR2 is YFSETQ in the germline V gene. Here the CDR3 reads CASTIRTRDGELFF. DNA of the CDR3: TGCGCCAGCACCATAAGGACAAGAGACGGGGAGCTGTTTTTT.

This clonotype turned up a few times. CDR3 in amino acids: CASSEILRDNYGYTF. CDR3 coding DNA: TGCGCCAGCAGTGAAATCCTCAGGGATAACTATGGCTACACCTTC. The genes are TRBV10-2 and TRBJ1-2; tentatively, D is TRBD1 (5 bases). The CDR3 loop spans 15 amino acids. With 3 bases removed from V and 1 base from J, the gap between germline ends came to 12 bases. The germline CDR1 and CDR2 sequences are WSHSY and SAAADI.

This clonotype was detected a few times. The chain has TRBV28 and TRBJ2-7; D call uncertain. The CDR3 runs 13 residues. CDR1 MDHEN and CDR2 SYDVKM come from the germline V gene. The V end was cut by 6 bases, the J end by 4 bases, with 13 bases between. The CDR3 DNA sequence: TGTGCCAGCAGCCGAAAGGGATGGTACGAGCAGTACTTC. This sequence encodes CASSRKGWYEQYF.

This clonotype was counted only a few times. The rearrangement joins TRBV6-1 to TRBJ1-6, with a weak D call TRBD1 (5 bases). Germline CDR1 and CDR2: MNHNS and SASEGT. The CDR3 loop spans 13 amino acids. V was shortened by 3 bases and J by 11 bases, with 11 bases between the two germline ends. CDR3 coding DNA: TGTGCCAGCAGTGAGGCCCGGGGGACACCCCTCCACTTT. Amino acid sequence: CASSEARGTPLHF.

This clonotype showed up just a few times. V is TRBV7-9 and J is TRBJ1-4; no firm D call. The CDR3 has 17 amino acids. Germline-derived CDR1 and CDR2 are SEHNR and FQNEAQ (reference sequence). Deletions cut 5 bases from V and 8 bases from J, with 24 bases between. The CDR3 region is CASSPAGGSRLGEKLFF. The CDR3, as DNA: TGTGCCAGCAGCCCCGCCGGCGGGAGTAGATTGGGAGAAAAACTGTTTTTT.

CDR3 sequence reads: CASSLEFAPLDEQFF. The CDR3 DNA reads TGCGCCAGCAGCTTGGAATTCGCCCCCCTCGATGAGCAGTTCTTC. The V call is TRBV5-1, the J call TRBJ2-1; D is unclear. The CDR3 is 15 residues long. Trimming cost V 0 bases and J 8 bases, with 15 bases left between them. Germline CDR1 and CDR2: SGHRS and YFSETQ.

The CDR3 is CASSLERDYNEQFF. CDR3 DNA: TGTGCCAGCAGCTTAGAGCGGGACTACAATGAGCAGTTCTTC. The chain has TRBV11-2 and TRBJ2-1, with D maybe TRBD2 (6 bases). The germline V and J ends were trimmed by 0 bases and 3 bases, with 6 bases remaining between them. The germline CDR1 and CDR2 sequences are SGHAT and FQNNGV. This CDR3 spans 14 amino acids.

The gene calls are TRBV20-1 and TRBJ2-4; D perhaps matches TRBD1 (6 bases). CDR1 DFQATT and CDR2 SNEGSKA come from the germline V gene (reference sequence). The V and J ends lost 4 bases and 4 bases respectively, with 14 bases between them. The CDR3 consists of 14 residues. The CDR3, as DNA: TGCAGTGCTAAAGAGGGGGAAGGGAAAAACATTCAGTACTTC. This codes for CSAKEGEGKNIQYF.

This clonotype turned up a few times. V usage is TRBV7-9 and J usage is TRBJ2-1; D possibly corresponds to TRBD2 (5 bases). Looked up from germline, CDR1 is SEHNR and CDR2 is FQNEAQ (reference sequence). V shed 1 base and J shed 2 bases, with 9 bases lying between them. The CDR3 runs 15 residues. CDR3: CASSLGLSAYNEQFF. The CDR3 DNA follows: TGTGCCAGCAGCTTAGGACTATCCGCCTACAATGAGCAGTTCTTC. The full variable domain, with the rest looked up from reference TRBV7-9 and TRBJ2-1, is DTGVSQNPRHKITKRGQNVTFRCDPISEHNRLYWYRQTLGQGPEFLTYFQNEAQLEKSRLLSDRFSAERPKGSFSTLEIQRTEQGDSAMYLCASSLGLSAYNEQFFGPGTRLTVL.

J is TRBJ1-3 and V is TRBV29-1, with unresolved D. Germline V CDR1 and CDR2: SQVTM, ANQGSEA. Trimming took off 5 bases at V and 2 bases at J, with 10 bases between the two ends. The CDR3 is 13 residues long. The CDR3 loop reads CSVYGSAGNTIYF. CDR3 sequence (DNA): TGCAGCGTTTATGGGTCGGCTGGAAACACCATATATTTT.

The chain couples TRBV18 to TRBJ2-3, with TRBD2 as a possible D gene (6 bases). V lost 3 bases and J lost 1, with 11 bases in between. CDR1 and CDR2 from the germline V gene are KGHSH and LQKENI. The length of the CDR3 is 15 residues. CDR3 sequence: CASSPFSGGTDTQYF. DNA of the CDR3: TGTGCCAGCTCACCGTTTTCGGGAGGCACAGATACGCAGTATTTT.